This TCR beta chain was profiled in a study of CD8+ T cells in alopecia areata. Extracted RNA was reverse transcribed into cDNA, the sequencing template. Data came from immunoSEQ multiplex PCR; TCRdb stores just in-frame clones and leaves some out. The sample holds 70,000 or so clones, 29% seen once. Treatment meaning: oral pan-JAK inhibitor, 5-10 mg twice daily. Alopecia areata patients provided lesional scalp punch biopsies and peripheral blood. The CDR3 is 14 amino acids. Trimming removed 6 bases at V and 5 bases at J, with 16 bases between. In germline, CDR1 is SNHLY, CDR2 FYNNEI. The sample consisted of CD8+ T cells sorted from blood, taken at week 4, from a patient treated with tofacitinib. The chain couples TRBV2 to TRBJ1-1; perhaps TRBD1 as D (5 bases). The sequence was collected from a human donor with alopecia areata. CDR3 residues: CASSESTAPTEAFF. The CDR3 DNA follows: TGTGCCAGCAGCGAATCGACAGCACCTACTGAAGCTTTCTTT.